This entry concerns a single T cell receptor (beta chain). Its antigen is not known. Any history of autoimmune disease or systemic immunosuppression disqualified patients. The record originates from a study of OX40 agonist ivuxolimab in advanced cancers. Study-wide points: There were, on average, more expanded clones in CD8+ T cells than in CD4+.

The CDR3 spans 16 residues. Trimming removed 0 bases from V and 7 bases from J; junction bases left unmatched: 9. Germline CDR1 and CDR2: LGHNA and YSLEER. Repertoires were generated with immunoSEQ multiplex PCR, while TCRdb's copy carries only in-frame clones and drops some. The table records some 72,000 clones, around 92% of them present only once. The receptor was derived from an adult with an advanced solid tumor such as melanoma, head and neck, liver or kidney cancer. The rearrangement links TRBV4-3 to TRBJ1-5, with 7 bases fitting TRBD1. Sequencing used CD4+ or CD8+ T cells sorted from blood, obtained in a trial of the OX40 agonist ivuxolimab. The DNA for the CDR3 is TGCGCCAGCAGCCAAGACTGGGGACAGCATCCCCAGCCCCAGCATTTT. It is translated as CASSQDWGQHPQPQHF.